The 27 T cell receptor beta chains presented below share a single source sample, sequenced in a study of human T cells and chemical hapten exposure. Each CDR3 protein is one row after TCRdb ran MiXCR on the RACE reads. This table has around 99,000 distinct CDR3 sequences, about a tenth appearing once. Indicated time point: patch test 2, 6 weeks after DPC sensitization. This sample's treatment: therapeutic diphenylcyclopropenone sensitization with weekly scalp DPC. The sequences come from whole blood, collected in connection with sensitization to the hapten diphenylcyclopropenone (DPC). The source is a woman aged 40 to 49 with alopecia areata. Some clones in this sample may be carry-over from other donors' samples.

The chain uses TRBV9 and TRBJ1-6; D gene unclear. The V gene lost 0 bases and the J gene lost 7 bases, with 17 bases spanning the gap. CDR1 and CDR2 from the germline V gene are SGDLS and YYNGEE. The CDR3 contains 17 residues. The DNA for the CDR3 is TGTGCCAGCAGCGTAGCCTCCGGCCGAGGTTGGAATTCACCCCTCCACTTT. It encodes CASSVASGRGWNSPLHF.

This clonotype was counted between two and nine times. J is TRBJ1-2 and V is TRBV12-3 or TRBV12-4; 7 bases match TRBD1. The junction had 8 bases not matched to a gene; V was cut back by 7 bases and J by 9 bases. CDR3 length: 12 residues. The CDR3 bases are TGTGCCAGCACCCCGACAGGGTCGAGCTACACCTTC. Translating it yields CASTPTGSSYTF.

The chain uses TRBV20-1 and TRBJ2-7; 10 bases fit TRBD2. This CDR3 has 16 amino acids. The germline gives CDR1 DFQATT, CDR2 SNEGSKA (reference sequence). The ends lost 6 bases at V and 4 bases at J; junction bases unmatched: 15. This chain's CDR3 is CSARPQRGGGNYEQYF. CDR3 in DNA: TGCAGTGCCCGCCCCCAGCGGGGGGGCGGTAATTACGAGCAGTACTTC.

This clonotype occurred many times. The rearrangement uses TRBV11-2 and TRBJ2-4; D may be TRBD2 (5 bases). The V gene lost 3 bases and the J gene lost 2 bases, with 8 bases spanning the gap. CDR1 SGHAT and CDR2 FQNNGV come from the germline V gene. CDR3 length: 14 residues. CDR3 sequence reads: CASSLGSPKNIQYF. In nucleotides, the CDR3 is TGTGCCAGCAGCTTGGGGAGCCCCAAAAACATTCAGTACTTC.

At least ten counts were recorded for this clonotype. The rearrangement uses TRBV4-2 and TRBJ1-1; D is unclear. Germline V gene lookup returns CDR1 LGHNA and CDR2 YNFKEQ. CDR3 length: 14 residues. V lost 4 bases, J lost 0 bases, and 9 bases lay in between. CDR3 nucleotide sequence: TGTGCCAGCAGCCGCCCCGACTTGAACACTGAAGCTTTCTTT. As protein: CASSRPDLNTEAFF.

Ten or more counts support this clonotype. V and J are TRBV5-4 and TRBJ2-3; D not certain. Trimming took off 4 bases at V and 6 bases at J, with 18 bases between the two ends. CDR1 SGHNT and CDR2 YYREEE come from the germline V gene (reference sequence). The CDR3 spans 15 residues. The CDR3 nucleotides read TGTGCCAGCAGCCTGGGTTGGCCTCCCGGGGATACGCAGTATTTT. It is translated as CASSLGWPPGDTQYF.

This clonotype was detected many times. The CDR3: CASSPQRGGISNTGELFF. CDR3 nucleotides: TGTGCCAGCAGCCCACAACGGGGCGGAATATCGAACACCGGGGAGCTGTTTTTT. The chain is built from TRBV14 and TRBJ2-2; the D gene could be TRBD1 or TRBD2 (5 bases each). Germline loops: CDR1 SGHDN, CDR2 FVKESK. This CDR3 region has 18 residues. V lost 4 bases, J lost 0 bases, and 18 bases lay in between.

This clonotype was counted only a few times. J is TRBJ1-4 and V is TRBV27, with 8 bases lining up with TRBD1. Trimming cost V 6 bases and J 7 bases; bases outside gene matches: 7. The V gene's germline CDR1 is MNHEY and CDR2 SMNVEV (reference sequence). CDR3 length: 14 amino acids. In DNA, the CDR3 is TGTGCCAGCAGGCGACAGGGGTTGGGTGAAAAACTGTTTTTT. Protein sequence: CASRRQGLGEKLFF.

This clonotype was detected ten times or more. The chain links TRBV14 to TRBJ2-7, with D possibly being TRBD1 or TRBD2 (6 bases each). Looked up from germline, CDR1 is SGHDN and CDR2 is FVKESK. V was shortened by 3 bases and J by 1 base, with 13 bases between the two germline ends. The CDR3 covers 15 residues. CDR3 region: CASSHLRGASYEQYF. CDR3 coding DNA: TGTGCCAGCAGCCACTTAAGGGGGGCTTCCTACGAGCAGTACTTC.

This clonotype was counted at least ten times. The chain is built from TRBV7-6 and TRBJ1-4; the match to TRBD1 covers 7 bases. Trimming at V came to 6 bases and at J to 3 bases, leaving 4 bases not matched to a gene. Germline values: CDR1 SGHVS, CDR2 FNYEAQ. The CDR3 extends over 14 amino acids. The chain's CDR3 is CASRPGTANEKLFF. Written as DNA, the CDR3 is TGTGCCAGCAGACCCGGGACAGCTAATGAAAAACTGTTTTTT. The complete variable domain, with remaining parts taken from reference TRBV7-6 and TRBJ1-4, reads GAGVSQSPRYKVTKRGQDVALRCDPISGHVSLYWYRQALGQGPEFLTYFNYEAQQDKSGLPNDRFSAERPEGSISTLTIQRTEQRDSAMYRCASRPGTANEKLFFGSGTQLSVL.

The V and J genes are TRBV28 and TRBJ2-3; D possibly matches TRBD1 or TRBD2 (6 bases each). The CDR3 is 11 residues long. V shed 6 bases and J shed 14 bases, with 15 bases lying between them. The germline CDR1 and CDR2 sequences are MDHEN and SYDVKM. CDR3 DNA: TGTGCCAGCAGGGGATACGGGGGCGGGTATTTT. This gives the protein CASRGYGGGYF.

This clonotype was found a few times. The CDR3 sequence is CSVEAPLSGVEFF. DNA of the CDR3: TGCAGCGTTGAGGCCCCGCTTAGCGGGGTTGAGTTCTTC. The chain is built from TRBV29-1 and TRBJ2-1, with TRBD2 matching over 8 bases. Germline CDR1 reads SQVTM; CDR2 reads ANQGSEA. V was clipped by 3 bases and J by 14 bases; unmatched bases: 12. The CDR3 runs to 13 residues.

This sequence joins TRBV5-5 and TRBJ2-1, with D tentatively TRBD2 (6 bases). Trimming took 2 bases from V and 8 from J, leaving 14 bases between them. This CDR3 has 14 amino acids. In germline, CDR1 is SGHKS, CDR2 YYEKEE (reference sequence). Here the CDR3 reads CASSLGDSLHEQFF. DNA for the CDR3: TGTGCCAGCAGCTTAGGGGACTCCCTCCATGAGCAGTTCTTC.

This clonotype turned up a few times. The chain carries TRBV12-3 or TRBV12-4 and TRBJ1-6, with D possibly matching TRBD1 (5 bases). The CDR3 is 14 amino acids. Trimming took off 3 bases at V and 6 bases at J, with 9 bases between the two ends. DNA for the CDR3: TGTGCCAGCAGTTTCCAGGGCTTTAATTCACCCCTCCACTTT. Translating gives CASSFQGFNSPLHF.

This clonotype was seen more than once but under ten times. The genes are TRBV4-3 and TRBJ1-1; unclear D gene. Germline V lookup: CDR1 LGHNA, CDR2 YSLEER. The germline V and J ends were trimmed by 0 bases and 5 bases, with 16 bases remaining between them. The CDR3 covers 16 residues. The CDR3 region has the DNA TGCGCCAGCAGCCAAGACGTTAACATCAAGGCTACTGAAGCTTTCTTT. Protein: CASSQDVNIKATEAFF.

In its sample, this clonotype was seen a few times. The chain joins TRBV20-1 to TRBJ1-6; maybe TRBD1 (5 bases). Trimming cost V 1 base and J 9 bases, with 13 bases left between them. Germline lookup yields CDR1 DFQATT and CDR2 SNEGSKA (reference sequence). CDR3 length equals 14 residues. The CDR3 DNA sequence: TGCAGTGCTAGAGGCATAGGGGAAGTTTCACCCCTCCACTTT. This gives the protein CSARGIGEVSPLHF.

This clonotype was observed a few times. This chain links TRBV29-1 with TRBJ1-2; 7 bases line up with TRBD1. The CDR3 sequence is 13 residues long. The junction had 4 bases not matched to a gene; V was cut back by 3 bases and J by 3 bases. Germline CDR1 is SQVTM and CDR2 is ANQGSEA. The CDR3 sequence is CSVDWQGDYGYTF. The CDR3 DNA sequence: TGCAGCGTTGATTGGCAGGGGGACTATGGCTACACCTTC. Variable domain in full (rest from reference TRBV29-1 and TRBJ1-2): SAVISQKPSRDICQRGTSLTIQCQVDSQVTMMFWYRQQPGQSLTLIATANQGSEATYESGFVIDKFPISRPNLTFSTLTVSNMSPEDSSIYLCSVDWQGDYGYTFGSGTRLTVV.

The chain recombines TRBV6-5 with TRBJ2-7; 7 bases agree with TRBD2. Trimming at V came to 4 bases and at J to 2 bases, leaving 8 bases not matched to a gene. This CDR3 comprises 15 residues. CDR1 and CDR2 from the germline V gene are MNHEY and SVGAGI. CDR3 coding DNA: TGTGCCAGCAGTTCCAGCGGGGCCTACACCTACGAGCAGTACTTC. As protein: CASSSSGAYTYEQYF.

In its sample, this clonotype was seen many times. The V gene is TRBV6-5, the J gene TRBJ2-7, with 7 bases aligning to TRBD2. The CDR3 has 16 amino acids. Germline V lookup: CDR1 MNHEY, CDR2 SVGAGI. The V and J ends lost 8 bases and 3 bases, in that order; junction bases with no gene match: 16. In DNA form, the CDR3 reads TGTGCCAGCTCTCCTCGTGGGGGGGGGTTAATCTACGAGCAGTACTTC. Amino acid sequence: CASSPRGGGLIYEQYF.

This clonotype was seen a few times. The chain couples TRBV7-9 to TRBJ1-1; TRBD1 agrees at 7 bases. V was pared by 7 bases and J by 6 bases, with 14 bases of the junction left unmatched. This CDR3 spans 15 amino acids. Germline V gene data show CDR1 as SEHNR and CDR2 as FQNEAQ (reference sequence). For the CDR3, the DNA is TGTGCCAGCACCTCAGAGGGCAGGGGGGTATCTGAAGCTTTCTTT. This encodes CASTSEGRGVSEAFF.

This clonotype was recorded a few times. The CDR3: CASSQTGTAKLFF. DNA for the CDR3: TGTGCCAGCAGCCAGACCGGGACAGCAAAACTGTTTTTT. V gene TRBV12-3 or TRBV12-4 combines with J gene TRBJ1-4; TRBD1 aligns across 7 bases. The CDR3 contains 13 residues. V was pared by 6 bases and J by 10 bases, with 8 bases of the junction left unmatched.

The chain links TRBV20-1 to TRBJ2-3; weak D call: TRBD1 (6 bases). Germline lookup yields CDR1 DFQATT and CDR2 SNEGSKA (reference sequence). Trimming took off 3 bases at V and 1 base at J, with 8 bases between the two ends. There are 13 residues in the CDR3. CDR3 in amino acids: CSASKGGTDTQYF. The CDR3 DNA sequence: TGCAGTGCTAGTAAGGGGGGCACAGATACGCAGTATTTT.

V is TRBV5-6 and J is TRBJ2-3; D gene ambiguous. This CDR3 has 16 residues. V dropped 0 bases and J dropped 4 bases, with 15 bases sitting between them. Germline V gene data show CDR1 as SGHDT and CDR2 as YYEEEE. The CDR3 protein is CASSLVRARSADTQYF. Written as DNA, the CDR3 is TGTGCCAGCAGCTTGGTTAGGGCGCGCAGCGCAGATACGCAGTATTTT.

J is TRBJ2-7 and V is TRBV2, with 7 nucleotides matching TRBD1. Per the germline V gene, CDR1 is SNHLY and CDR2 is FYNNEI. V shed 2 bases, J shed 3 bases, and the junction held 1 base outside the gene matches. CDR3 length: 13 residues. CDR3 in DNA: TGTGCCAGCAGTGAATACAGGGGCTACGAGCAGTACTTC. Protein product: CASSEYRGYEQYF. The full variable domain, completed using reference TRBV2 and TRBJ2-7, is EPEVTQTPSHQVTQMGQEVILRCVPISNHLYFYWYRQILGQKVEFLVSFYNNEISEKSEIFDDQFSVERPDGSNFTLKIRSTKLEDSAMYFCASSEYRGYEQYFGPGTRLTVT.

The table lists this clonotype with a few counts. The V gene is TRBV7-8, the J gene TRBJ2-7; perhaps TRBD2 as D (6 bases). The V gene's germline CDR1 is SGHVS and CDR2 FQNEAQ. This CDR3 spans 12 amino acids. The CDR3 reads CASGAEFHEQYF. CDR3 DNA sequence: TGTGCTTCGGGAGCTGAATTCCACGAGCAGTACTTC.

This clonotype was counted many times. The CDR3 protein is CASSPPGEAQYF. The DNA of the CDR3 is TGTGCCAGCAGCCCGCCCGGCGAGGCCCAGTACTTC. The V gene is TRBV7-9, the J gene TRBJ2-5; D gene uncertain. The V end lost 5 bases, the J end lost 9 bases, and 13 bases lay between the germline ends. Germline V CDR1 and CDR2: SEHNR, FQNEAQ (reference sequence). This CDR3 has 12 amino acids.

As concerns this clonotype: A junction end diverges from the germline sequence, so it may reflect a read error. This chain uses TRBV7-2 with TRBJ2-2; possibly TRBD2 for D (5 bases). The length of the CDR3 is 13 residues. CDR1 and CDR2 from the germline V gene are SGHTA and FQGNSA. The CDR3 DNA follows: TGTGCCAGCAGCTTTGAACACACCGGGGAGCGGTTTTTT. Its protein product is CASSFEHTGERFF.